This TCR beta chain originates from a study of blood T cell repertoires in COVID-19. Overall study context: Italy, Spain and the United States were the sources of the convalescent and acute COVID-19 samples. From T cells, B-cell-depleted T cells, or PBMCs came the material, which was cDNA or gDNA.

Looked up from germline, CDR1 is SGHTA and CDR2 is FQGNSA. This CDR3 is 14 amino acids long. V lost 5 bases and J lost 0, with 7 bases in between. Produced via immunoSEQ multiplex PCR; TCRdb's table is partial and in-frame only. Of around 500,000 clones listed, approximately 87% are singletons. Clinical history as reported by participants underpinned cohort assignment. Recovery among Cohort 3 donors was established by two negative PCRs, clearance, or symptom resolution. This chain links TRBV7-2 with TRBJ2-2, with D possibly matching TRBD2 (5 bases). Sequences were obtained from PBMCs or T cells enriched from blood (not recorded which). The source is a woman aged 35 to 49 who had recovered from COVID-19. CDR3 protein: CASSLLANTGELFF. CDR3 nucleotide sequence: TGTGCCAGCAGCCTACTAGCGAACACCGGGGAGCTGTTTTTT.